This T cell receptor beta chain was sequenced in a study of CD8+CD57+ T cells in acquired aplastic anemia. Deletions cut 4 bases from V and 2 bases from J, with 15 bases between. The CDR3 sequence is 15 residues long. Germline lookup yields CDR1 SGHKS and CDR2 YYEKEE (reference sequence). TCR beta VDJ and CDR3 profiles were obtained from a genomic DNA template. TCRdb reprocessed the reads via MiXCR and lists one record per CDR3 protein. The data show more than 150,000 distinct CDR3 sequences, 35% to 50% seen once. This clonotype was counted many times. The clonotype originates from a human donor in good health. The sample comprised sorted CD4+, CD8+, or CD8+CD57+ T cells (not recorded which) from PBMCs. This chain links TRBV5-5 with TRBJ2-5; a possible D gene is TRBD1 (6 bases). The CDR3, as DNA: TGTGCCAGCAGCCCGCCCGGACAGATTCAAGAGACCCAGTACTTC. Translated: CASSPPGQIQETQYF.